Following are 5 T cell receptor beta chains from one sample sequenced in a study of cytomegalovirus exposure and HLA in healthy donors. The PCR used 60 Vbeta and 13 Jbeta primers. Clones were sequenced by immunoSEQ multiplex PCR, and TCRdb holds only the in-frame ones, with some missing. The table records roughly 200,000 clones, roughly 9.4% of them present only once. The sample was PBMCs. All receptors come from a woman between 25 and 40 years old in good health and CMV-seropositive.

This clone has only a few counts. This chain joins TRBV6-5 and TRBJ2-7; TRBD2 agrees at 8 bases. V lost 2 bases and J lost 4; bases outside the gene matches: 7. The CDR3 runs 15 residues. The germline V gene has CDR1 MNHEY and CDR2 SVGAGI. CDR3 sequence (DNA): TGTGCCAGCAGTTACGGCGGCGGGAGGAAATACGAGCAGTACTTC. It encodes CASSYGGGRKYEQYF.

This chain joins TRBV30 and TRBJ1-2; a possible D gene is TRBD1 (5 bases). Trimming removed 0 bases at V and 6 bases at J, with 11 bases between. CDR3 length: 13 residues. Germline CDR1 and CDR2: GTSNPN and SVGIG (reference sequence). The CDR3 DNA is TGTGCCTGGAGTGTAAAGGGGAAGGATGGCTACACCTTC. Translated: CAWSVKGKDGYTF.

The genes are TRBV29-1 and TRBJ2-5; TRBD1 matches at 7 bases. The CDR3 spans 11 residues. With 7 bases clipped from V and 5 bases from J, the junction kept 4 bases outside the gene matches. Per germline, CDR1 SQVTM and CDR2 ANQGSEA. The CDR3 region is CSGTGVETQYF. The CDR3, as DNA: TGCAGCGGTACAGGGGTTGAGACCCAGTACTTC.

This clone was observed a handful of times. The genes are TRBV10-2 and TRBJ1-1; 9 bases are shared with TRBD1. V lost 4 bases and J lost 3; bases outside the gene matches: 18. Germline CDR1 reads WSHSY; CDR2 reads SAAADI. CDR3 size: 19 residues. For the CDR3, the DNA is TGCGCCAGCAGTGGCCCGGACAGGGGCTTGCTCAGACTATACACTGAAGCTTTCTTT. Encoded protein: CASSGPDRGLLRLYTEAFF.

The rearrangement uses TRBV27 and TRBJ2-5, with 8 nucleotides matching TRBD2. The trim removed 7 bases at V and 4 bases at J, leaving 5 bases unmatched. CDR1 is MNHEY, CDR2 SMNVEV, per germline (reference sequence). The CDR3 contains 13 residues. The CDR3, as DNA: TGTGCCAGCACGGGAGGGGGGTTAGAGACCCAGTACTTC. Amino acids: CASTGGGLETQYF.